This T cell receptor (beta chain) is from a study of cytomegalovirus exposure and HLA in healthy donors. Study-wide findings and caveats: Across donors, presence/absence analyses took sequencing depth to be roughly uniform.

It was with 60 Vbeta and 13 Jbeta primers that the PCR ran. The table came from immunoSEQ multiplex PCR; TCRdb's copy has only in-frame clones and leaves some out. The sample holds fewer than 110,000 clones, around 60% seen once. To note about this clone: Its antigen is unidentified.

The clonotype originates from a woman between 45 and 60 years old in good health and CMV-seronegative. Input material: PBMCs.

This CDR3 is CASSPTTGNNEQFF. For the CDR3, the DNA is TGTGCCAGCAGCCCGACGACTGGAAACAATGAGCAGTTCTTC. The chain carries TRBV7-3 and TRBJ2-1; D gene ambiguous. The CDR3 totals 14 residues. V lost 5 bases and J 5 bases, leaving 13 bases between the germline ends. CDR1 is SGHTA, CDR2 FQGTGA, per germline.